This TCR beta chain comes out of a study of T cell responses to AZD1222 COVID-19 vaccine (TCRdb year 2021). Regarding the study in general: TCR sequencing covered roughly 230 trial participants: some 210 given two doses of AZD1222 and 26 given two doses of MenACWY control vaccine. Trial participants were enrolled by age into subgroups of 18-55, 56-69 and 70-plus years, and around 150, 29 and 61 TCR-sequenced participants, respectively, were included in these subgroups.

Regarding this clone: Its antigen remains unidentified. Base qualities are missing; no much larger clone stands one base away.

The CDR3 regions of human TCRbeta chains were analyzed by immunosequencing. In the original analysis: TCRs in the repertoires were matched against a reference library of SARS-CoV-2-specific TCRs that had been generated with the MIRA antigen-specificity platform. Breadth meant the fraction of unique TCRs that were SARS-CoV-2-associated, whereas depth meant the fraction of total T cells that were SARS-CoV-2-associated. Using the MIRA data, each spike-specific TCR was mapped to the spike region that the TCR reacts to and placed in a CD4 or CD8 class. Log10-transformed breadth and depth values were compared by one-way ANOVA with Sidak's multiple comparisons tests. TCRdb provides this immuneACCESS table in a form limited to in-frame rearrangements. Some clones are lacking; in checked studies, under half of them reflect an unresolved V gene, and why the rest are absent is not known. V, J and clone size reflect that table, while D and trimming were determined from the DNA. This sample has about 90,000 clones in its table, and around nine tenths of those were observed once. Around 5% of the sample comes from the top ten.

V is trimmed back by 1 base and J by 0 bases, and the junction contains 5 bases that no gene match accounts for. Spanning cysteine to phenylalanine, the CDR3 consists of 16 amino acids. The kept DNA is CDR3 alone, 48 bases in frame from the first base. CDR1 and CDR2, looked up from the germline V gene, are SGHRS and YFSETQ. General findings and caveats noted by the study authors: Participants were mostly white British and included more females than males, and it was suggested by the authors that clonal diversity may have been underestimated. Because no day 14 peak-response samples were available, the repertoires could be characterized only after the peak T cell response. Epitopes outside the regions mutated in the B.1.351 and B.1.1.7 variants were reportedly recognized by nearly half of the unique spike-specific TCRs. In the small 56-69-year group, the increase in depth fell short of significance, most likely because of low power. Conclusions about previously exposed vaccinees were limited because only a handful of AZD1222 recipients were SARS-CoV-2 seropositive at baseline. The vaccine-associated CD4 TCRs covered the entire spike protein, and the dominant responses fell in regions 160-218 and 743-854. After two AZD1222 doses, both the breadth and the depth of spike-specific TCRs were significantly higher than at day 0 and than in MenACWY recipients.

In light of the paper, this sample's time point label describes: baseline before first vaccination. The treatment or condition label for this specimen denotes: meningococcal conjugate vaccine given as trial control. Vaccinee samples were obtained from the UK trials COV001 and COV002, which included a single-blind randomized controlled phase 2/3 trial of AZD1222 (ChAdOx1 nCoV-19) in healthy adults. For TCRbeta chain sequencing, PBMC samples from trial participants were taken at day 0 and at day 28 after the second dose. This TCR derives from an adult in good health. The receptor chain draws on TRBV5-1 and TRBJ1-1; 8 of the junction bases match TRBD1. Sequencing was performed on peripheral blood, taken on day 0 of MenACWY control vaccination. The base sequence is TGCGCCAGCAGCTTGCTAACAGGGGGGGTGAACACTGAAGCTTTCTTT. The translation is CASSLLTGGVNTEAFF. Here the CDR3 is joined to the reference TRBV5-1 and TRBJ1-1 genes, and the full variable domain is: KAGVTQTPRYLIKTRGQQVTLSCSPISGHRSVSWYQQTPGQGLQFLFEYFSETQRNKGNFPGRFSGRQFSNSRSEMNVSTLELGDSALYLCASSLLTGGVNTEAFFGQGTRLTVV.